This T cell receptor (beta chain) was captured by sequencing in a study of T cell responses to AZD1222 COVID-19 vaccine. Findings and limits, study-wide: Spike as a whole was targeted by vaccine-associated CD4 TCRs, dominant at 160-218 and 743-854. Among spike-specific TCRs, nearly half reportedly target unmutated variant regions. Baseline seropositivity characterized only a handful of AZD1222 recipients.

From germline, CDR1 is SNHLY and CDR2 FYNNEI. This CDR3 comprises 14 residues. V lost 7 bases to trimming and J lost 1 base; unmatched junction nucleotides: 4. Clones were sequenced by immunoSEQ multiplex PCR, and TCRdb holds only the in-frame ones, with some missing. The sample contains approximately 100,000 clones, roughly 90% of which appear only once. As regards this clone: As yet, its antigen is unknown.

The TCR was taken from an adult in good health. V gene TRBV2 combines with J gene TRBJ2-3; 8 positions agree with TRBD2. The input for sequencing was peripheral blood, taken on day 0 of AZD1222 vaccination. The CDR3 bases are TGTGCCAGCACCGGACTAGCTGGCACAGATACGCAGTATTTT. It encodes CASTGLAGTDTQYF.